Each of the 19 T cell receptor beta chains below was sequenced from the same sample in a study of cytomegalovirus exposure and HLA in healthy donors. Primers for the PCR totalled 60 Vbeta and 13 Jbeta. The repertoire was sequenced with immunoSEQ multiplex PCR; TCRdb's copy has only in-frame clones and lacks some. This table has around 170,000 clones, around 85% appearing once. Source material: PBMCs. The receptors were gathered from a man aged 35 to 55 in good health and CMV-seropositive.

The V call is TRBV11-2, the J call TRBJ2-2; tentatively, D is TRBD2 (6 bases). V gave up 0 bases and J gave up 0 bases, with 14 bases separating them. The CDR3 is 18 residues long. CDR1 and CDR2 from the germline V gene are SGHAT and FQNNGV. CDR3 amino acids: CASSLDSAGSANTGELFF. CDR3 nucleotides: TGTGCCAGCAGCTTAGATTCAGCGGGTTCCGCGAACACCGGGGAGCTGTTTTTT.

The chain couples TRBV28 to TRBJ1-1; D perhaps matches TRBD1 (5 bases). V lost 7 bases to trimming and J lost 3 bases, with 15 bases between them. This CDR3 has 14 amino acids. Germline V gene sequence: CDR1 MDHEN, CDR2 SYDVKM. For the CDR3, the DNA is TGTGCCAGCACAAGACAGTGGGGGGACACTGAAGCTTTCTTT. It specifies CASTRQWGDTEAFF.

This chain links TRBV9 with TRBJ2-1, with 8 nucleotides matching TRBD1. CDR1 is SGDLS and CDR2 is YYNGEE in the germline V gene. CDR3 length: 16 amino acids. Unmatched junction bases numbered 5, after V lost 0 bases and J lost 3 bases. Here the CDR3 reads CASSVGPGQVYNEQFF. The CDR3 region has the DNA TGTGCCAGCAGCGTAGGCCCGGGACAGGTCTACAATGAGCAGTTCTTC.

In nucleotides, the CDR3 is TGTGCCAGCAGCTTGTTCGTAGCAGGCCGAGCGGCCCAGTACTTC. Amino acids: CASSLFVAGRAAQYF. The chain recombines TRBV5-4 with TRBJ2-5; possibly TRBD2 for D (5 bases). V lost 1 base and J 9 bases, leaving 19 bases between the germline ends. Germline V gene data show CDR1 as SGHNT and CDR2 as YYREEE (reference sequence). The CDR3 extends over 15 amino acids.

This chain joins TRBV5-1 and TRBJ2-3; 7 nucleotides agree with TRBD1. Trimming cost V 4 bases and J 2 bases; bases outside gene matches: 7. This CDR3 has 15 residues. From germline, CDR1 is SGHRS and CDR2 YFSETQ. The CDR3 nucleotides are TGCGCCAGCAGCGATTGGGGGACAGTCACAGATACGCAGTATTTT. Protein: CASSDWGTVTDTQYF.

The chain joins TRBV6-5 to TRBJ2-1; 7 bases line up with TRBD1. Germline CDR1 and CDR2: MNHEY and SVGAGI. V shed 2 bases and J 7 bases; nucleotides not matched to a gene: 8. This CDR3 spans 15 amino acids. The CDR3 DNA reads TGTGCCAGCAGTTACGAAGGGGGCGCGAGGAATGAGCAGTTCTTC. The encoded protein is CASSYEGGARNEQFF.

This sequence joins TRBV10-3 and TRBJ2-3; D gene ambiguous. Trimming left V 6 bases short and J 4 bases short, with 17 bases between. The CDR3 has 15 amino acids. Germline V gene data show CDR1 as ENHRY and CDR2 as SYGVKD. This chain's CDR3 is CAIRNSITPADTQYF. CDR3 DNA: TGTGCCATCAGAAACAGCATAACCCCCGCAGATACGCAGTATTTT.

There are a few counts of this clone. The chain has TRBV7-9 and TRBJ1-2; 7 bases line up with TRBD1. This CDR3 region has 13 residues. Looked up from germline, CDR1 is SEHNR and CDR2 is FQNEAQ (reference sequence). The J segment lost 4 bases and the V segment lost 1 base, leaving 0 bases of the junction unmatched. Here the CDR3 DNA reads TGTGCCAGCAGCTTAGACAGGGGCTATGGCTACACCTTC. Its translation: CASSLDRGYGYTF.

The chain combines TRBV7-2 with TRBJ2-2; no firm D call. Germline lookup yields CDR1 SGHTA and CDR2 FQGNSA. CDR3 length: 14 residues. Trimming took 1 base from V and 5 from J, leaving 8 bases between them. Here the CDR3 reads CASSLGSLTGELFF. Written as DNA, the CDR3 is TGTGCCAGCAGCTTAGGGTCTCTAACCGGGGAGCTGTTTTTT.

The chain couples TRBV5-1 to TRBJ1-3; tentatively, D is TRBD1 (5 bases). Between the trimmed V and J ends, which lost 5 bases and 4 bases, there was a span of 16 bases. This CDR3 is 15 amino acids long. CDR1 is SGHRS and CDR2 is YFSETQ in the germline V gene. The DNA of the CDR3 is TGCGCCAGCAGTCTGGACGGGGGTAGCGGAAACACCATATATTTT. It is translated as CASSLDGGSGNTIYF.

The chain combines TRBV29-1 with TRBJ2-7; a weak D match, TRBD1 (7 bases). The V end was cut by 8 bases, the J end by 5 bases, with 16 bases between. The CDR3 has 12 residues. Germline assignment: CDR1 SQVTM and CDR2 ANQGSEA. In DNA form, the CDR3 reads TGCAGCTACCGACAGGGAGGTCACGAGCAGTACTTC. It specifies CSYRQGGHEQYF.

The rearrangement uses TRBV28 and TRBJ1-5; D might be TRBD1 (6 bases). Trimming shortened V by 2 bases and J by 6 bases, and 11 bases separated the two germline ends. Germline V gives CDR1 MDHEN, CDR2 SYDVKM. The CDR3 has 14 amino acids. CDR3 protein: CASSLGGASQPQHF. In DNA, the CDR3 is TGTGCCAGCAGTTTAGGGGGGGCATCTCAGCCCCAGCATTTT.

This clone has just one count. The rearrangement uses TRBV18 and TRBJ1-1, with a possible D match to TRBD1 (6 bases). The CDR3 contains 16 residues. Germline CDR1 is KGHSH and CDR2 is LQKENI. V lost 3 bases to trimming and J lost 3 bases, with 17 bases between them. CDR3 sequence: CASSPGQTLAYTEAFF. For the CDR3, the DNA is TGTGCCAGCTCACCCGGACAGACCCTTGCGTACACTGAAGCTTTCTTT.

This chain joins TRBV15 and TRBJ1-5; 7 bases are a match to TRBD1. CDR3 size: 13 residues. Unmatched junction bases numbered 9, after V lost 0 bases and J lost 16 bases. Germline assignment: CDR1 LNHNV and CDR2 YYDKDF (reference sequence). CDR3 nucleotides: TGTGCCACCAGCAGAGATGGTCGGAGACAGGGACATTTT. Translation: CATSRDGRRQGHF. Together with reference TRBV15 and TRBJ1-5, the CDR3 gives the full variable domain: DAMVIQNPRYQVTQFGKPVTLSCSQTLNHNVMYWYQQKSSQAPKLLFHYYDKDFNNEADTPDNFQSRRPNTSFCFLDIRSPGLGDTAMYLCATSRDGRRQGHFGDGTRLSIL.

Concerning this clone: The junction shows a germline mismatch at one end, possibly a read error. The chain joins TRBV5-4 to TRBJ1-4, with D hard to call. CDR1 and CDR2 from the germline V gene are SGHNT and YYREEE (reference sequence). The CDR3 runs to 15 residues. CDR3 DNA: TGCGCCAGCAGCCAAGTTCTCCGGGCTAATGAAAAACTGTTTTTT. As protein: CASSQVLRANEKLFF.

The rearrangement joins TRBV7-2 to TRBJ2-1; D uncertain. Per the germline V gene, CDR1 is SGHTA and CDR2 is FQGNSA. The CDR3 sequence is 12 residues long. Trimming shortened V by 1 base and J by 10 bases, and 8 bases separated the two germline ends. The CDR3 reads CASSLGAWEQFF. CDR3 coding DNA: TGTGCCAGCAGCTTAGGGGCGTGGGAGCAGTTCTTC.

The chain employs TRBV11-2 and TRBJ2-7; TRBD2 aligns across 7 bases. This CDR3 contains 16 residues. J was trimmed by 1 base and V by 4 bases; bases with no gene match: 10. Germline CDR1 reads SGHAT; CDR2 reads FQNNGV. CDR3 in DNA: TGTGCCAGCAGCTCAAAAGGGCTAGCGGCTTCCTACGAGCAGTACTTC. Translated, it gives CASSSKGLAASYEQYF.

This chain joins TRBV2 and TRBJ2-2; the D gene is possibly TRBD1 (5 bases). Trimming left V 6 bases short and J 1 base short, with 18 bases between. CDR3 length equals 17 residues. Germline CDR1 reads SNHLY; CDR2 reads FYNNEI. The CDR3 nucleotides are TGTGCCAGCAGCGCCCCCCTGGGGCAGGTGAACACCGGGGAGCTGTTTTTT. Translated, it gives CASSAPLGQVNTGELFF.

The chain carries TRBV30 and TRBJ1-5; unclear D gene. The germline CDR1 and CDR2 sequences are GTSNPN and SVGIG (reference sequence). The CDR3 is made up of 13 amino acids. Trimming took 2 bases from V and 1 from J, leaving 6 bases between them. The CDR3 loop is CAWSTRSNQPQHF. The CDR3 coding sequence is TGTGCCTGGAGTACGCGGAGCAATCAGCCCCAGCATTTT.